Listed here are 26 T cell receptor beta chains from one sample, sequenced in a study of T cells after yellow fever vaccination. Each CDR3 protein gets one entry after TCRdb re-called the 5' RACE reads with MiXCR. The repertoire includes a few hundred thousand distinct CDR3 sequences, 4% of them detected once, and 24% sits in the top ten. Source: PBMCs, taken 5 days after the yellow fever booster vaccination. Receptors were obtained from a man aged 18 to 29 who received the YFV17D yellow fever vaccine.

This rearrangement joins TRBV12-3 or TRBV12-4 to TRBJ1-6; 8 bases map to TRBD1. CDR3 length: 15 residues. After removal of 4 bases from V and 7 bases from J, the junction contained 6 bases not matched to a gene. This CDR3 is CASSSDRVRNSPLHF. CDR3 nucleotides: TGTGCCAGCAGTTCGGACAGGGTTAGGAATTCACCCCTCCACTTT.

J is TRBJ1-1 and V is TRBV5-6, with D possibly TRBD1 on 5 matching bases. The CDR3 totals 14 residues. V was clipped by 6 bases and J by 3 bases, with 15 bases between them. Germline V lookup: CDR1 SGHDT, CDR2 YYEEEE. In DNA form, the CDR3 reads TGTGCCAGCACCACATTCGGGGACGACACTGAAGCTTTCTTT. Protein sequence: CASTTFGDDTEAFF.

In this sample, this clonotype turned up many times. The chain is built from TRBV6-1 and TRBJ1-5; D unresolved. Per germline, CDR1 MNHNS and CDR2 SASEGT. V shed 7 bases and J shed 3 bases, with 10 bases lying between them. This CDR3 contains 13 residues. CDR3 loop: CASNRDDNQPQHF. The CDR3 coding sequence is TGTGCCAGCAATCGAGACGACAATCAGCCCCAGCATTTT.

This clonotype was picked up a small number of times. The V gene is TRBV6-5, the J gene TRBJ1-2, with no clear D. Germline loops: CDR1 MNHEY, CDR2 SVGAGI. V was cut by 6 bases and J by 4 bases, with 18 bases left in between. The CDR3 spans 15 residues. The CDR3 loop is CASRARTDPFYGYTF. For the CDR3, the DNA is TGTGCCAGCAGGGCCAGGACGGACCCCTTCTATGGCTACACCTTC.

This clonotype was recorded at least ten times. The V call is TRBV9, the J call TRBJ2-3, with a weak D call TRBD1 (6 bases). V was trimmed by 1 base and J by 4 bases, leaving 13 bases between them. This CDR3 comprises 15 residues. In germline, CDR1 is SGDLS, CDR2 YYNGEE. The CDR3 spells CASSVRGFEADTQYF. DNA of the CDR3: TGTGCCAGCAGCGTAAGGGGGTTTGAGGCAGATACGCAGTATTTT.

The table lists this clonotype with many counts. One junction end disagrees with the germline gene, perhaps due to a read error. The J gene is TRBJ2-3, the V gene TRBV11-2; D remains unclear. The CDR3 consists of 9 residues. Per germline, CDR1 SGHAT and CDR2 FQNNGV. CDR3 sequence: CASSLDLPF. The CDR3 DNA reads as TGTGCCAGCAGCTTAGATCTCCCTTTT.

This clonotype is medium-sized in the sample. The chain uses TRBV6-6 and TRBJ2-5; 8 nucleotides align to TRBD1. The CDR3 consists of 12 residues. CDR1 and CDR2 (germline): MNHNY, SVGAGI (reference sequence). V gave up 5 bases and J gave up 9 bases; unmatched junction bases: 5. The CDR3 spells CASSAGGGSQYF. CDR3 bases: TGTGCCAGCAGTGCAGGGGGCGGGTCCCAGTACTTC.

The J gene is TRBJ2-7, the V gene TRBV6-2 or TRBV6-3; D is unresolved. The CDR3 sequence is 14 residues long. V lost 2 bases and J 2 bases, leaving 10 bases between the germline ends. Germline V CDR1 and CDR2: MNHEY, SVGEGT. The CDR3 spells CASSYRHLTYEQYV. The CDR3 nucleotides are TGTGCCAGCAGTTACAGGCACCTAACCTACGAGCAGTACGTC.

Only a few counts were recorded for this clonotype. The chain couples TRBV27 to TRBJ2-5; 8 bases align to TRBD2. After removal of 6 bases from V and 1 base from J, the junction contained 13 bases not matched to a gene. Germline CDR1 MNHEY, CDR2 SMNVEV (reference sequence). The CDR3 is 17 residues long. CDR3 sequence (DNA): TGTGCCAGCAGCACGAGCGGGGGTGATACACCCCAAGAGACCCAGTACTTC. It is translated as CASSTSGGDTPQETQYF.

This clonotype was recorded a few times. V gene TRBV15 combines with J gene TRBJ2-5, with 9 bases matching TRBD1. Germline values: CDR1 LNHNV, CDR2 YYDKDF (reference sequence). The trim removed 1 base at V and 4 bases at J, leaving 4 bases unmatched. This CDR3 has 15 residues. Written as DNA, the CDR3 is TGTGCCACCAGCAGAGGTGGGACAGGGACAGAGACCCAGTACTTC. This gives the protein CATSRGGTGTETQYF.

This clonotype has at least ten counts. This chain uses TRBV20-1 with TRBJ2-7; the match to TRBD1 covers 10 bases. The CDR3 is made up of 14 amino acids. With 4 bases clipped from V and 6 bases from J, the junction kept 9 bases outside the gene matches. Germline V gene sequence: CDR1 DFQATT, CDR2 SNEGSKA (reference sequence). The CDR3 loop reads CSATWDRGASEQYF. The CDR3 DNA is TGCAGTGCTACTTGGGACAGGGGAGCCTCCGAGCAGTACTTC.

This chain uses TRBV10-3 with TRBJ2-5; tentative D call: TRBD1 (6 bases). Trimming took off 6 bases at V and 0 bases at J, with 11 bases between the two ends. Germline lookup yields CDR1 ENHRY and CDR2 SYGVKD. The CDR3 totals 14 residues. Written as DNA, the CDR3 is TGTGCCATCAGCGGGACACAATACCAAGAGACCCAGTACTTC. It translates to CAISGTQYQETQYF.

This clonotype has at least ten counts. The rearrangement joins TRBV6-2 or TRBV6-3 to TRBJ1-1; D is perhaps TRBD1 (6 bases). The ends were cut back, 2 bases at V and 10 bases at J, with 20 bases in the middle. Germline CDR1 is MNHEY and CDR2 is SVGEGT. The CDR3 is made up of 15 amino acids. CDR3 amino acids: CASSYPNRDSAGAFF. CDR3 in DNA: TGTGCCAGCAGTTACCCCAACAGGGATTCCGCGGGAGCTTTCTTT.

This clonotype was recorded at least ten times. This CDR3 reads CASSLRTSSYNEQFF. The DNA for the CDR3 is TGTGCCAGCAGTCTCCGGACTAGCTCTTACAATGAGCAGTTCTTC. The chain combines TRBV6-5 with TRBJ2-1; the match to TRBD2 covers 8 bases. Germline lookup yields CDR1 MNHEY and CDR2 SVGAGI. This CDR3 spans 15 amino acids. Trimming at V came to 5 bases and at J to 4 bases, leaving 7 bases not matched to a gene.

This clonotype was detected ten times or more. This chain joins TRBV6-2 or TRBV6-3 and TRBJ2-4; TRBD2 matches at 13 bases. Germline V CDR1 and CDR2: MNHEY, SVGEGT. J was trimmed by 8 bases and V by 5 bases; bases with no gene match: 6. The CDR3 loop spans 15 amino acids. The CDR3 region has the DNA TGTGCCAGCAGTGGGACTAGCGGGGAAGGGGACATTCAGTACTTC. Its protein product is CASSGTSGEGDIQYF.

This clonotype was found a few times. This chain uses TRBV10-3 with TRBJ2-5; TRBD1 agrees at 11 bases. The J segment lost 5 bases and the V segment lost 8 bases, leaving 10 bases of the junction unmatched. The CDR3 is 15 residues long. Germline CDR1 reads ENHRY; CDR2 reads SYGVKD. The CDR3 nucleotides read TGTGCCATCGGACCTGGACAGGGGGCCCGGGAGACCCAGTACTTC. Encoded protein: CAIGPGQGARETQYF.

A few counts support this clonotype. The chain has TRBV24-1 and TRBJ2-2, with unresolved D. This CDR3 has 13 amino acids. Trimming took off 0 bases at V and 6 bases at J, with 4 bases between the two ends. From germline, CDR1 is KGHDR and CDR2 SFDVKD. The CDR3 loop is CATSDLGPGELFF. For the CDR3, the DNA is TGTGCCACCAGTGATTTGGGACCCGGGGAGCTGTTTTTT.

The chain carries TRBV11-2 and TRBJ1-2; 7 bases agree with TRBD1. Germline V gene sequence: CDR1 SGHAT, CDR2 FQNNGV. Trimming cost V 6 bases and J 6 bases; bases outside gene matches: 10. The CDR3 is 14 amino acids. The CDR3 reads CASSSTPGTDGYTF. CDR3 DNA: TGTGCCAGCAGTTCCACTCCCGGGACAGATGGCTACACCTTC.

In its sample, this clonotype was seen many times. The chain joins TRBV5-1 to TRBJ1-1, with D uncertain. V dropped 4 bases and J dropped 2 bases, with 9 bases sitting between them. Germline V gene data show CDR1 as SGHRS and CDR2 as YFSETQ. The CDR3 spans 13 residues. In nucleotides, the CDR3 is TGCGCCAGCAGCGTGGATTCAAACACTGAAGCTTTCTTT. This sequence encodes CASSVDSNTEAFF. Variable domain in full (rest from reference TRBV5-1 and TRBJ1-1): KAGVTQTPRYLIKTRGQQVTLSCSPISGHRSVSWYQQTPGQGLQFLFEYFSETQRNKGNFPGRFSGRQFSNSRSEMNVSTLELGDSALYLCASSVDSNTEAFFGQGTRLTVV.

This clonotype was seen many times. J is TRBJ1-4 and V is TRBV12-3 or TRBV12-4; D unresolved. The CDR3 has 12 amino acids. Trimming removed 8 bases at V and 6 bases at J, with 10 bases between. CDR3 sequence: CASALSHEKLFF. CDR3 coding DNA: TGTGCCAGCGCTCTGAGCCATGAAAAACTGTTTTTT.

This clonotype was detected many times. V usage is TRBV7-9 and J usage is TRBJ2-5; TRBD2 matches at 7 bases. In germline, CDR1 is SEHNR, CDR2 FQNEAQ (reference sequence). The CDR3 sequence is 13 residues long. Unmatched junction bases numbered 5, after V lost 6 bases and J lost 4 bases. The DNA of the CDR3 is TGTGCCAGCAGTCCATGGGGGGGAGAGACCCAGTACTTC. Translated: CASSPWGGETQYF.

In this sample, this clonotype turned up a few times. The chain has TRBV20-1 and TRBJ2-7; perhaps TRBD2 as D (7 bases). This CDR3 spans 14 amino acids. CDR1 and CDR2 (germline): DFQATT, SNEGSKA (reference sequence). The CDR3 here is CSARRGGSSYEQYV. The CDR3 coding sequence is TGCAGCGCTAGAAGGGGGGGGAGCTCCTACGAGCAGTACGTC.

This clonotype showed up just a few times. This chain uses TRBV15 with TRBJ2-5; perhaps TRBD1 as D (5 bases). Germline V gives CDR1 LNHNV, CDR2 YYDKDF (reference sequence). The CDR3 has 15 amino acids. V lost 3 bases and J 1 base, leaving 12 bases between the germline ends. CDR3 in DNA: TGTGCCACCAGCAGGTCAGGGTATCGCCAAGAGACCCAGTACTTC. It specifies CATSRSGYRQETQYF.

This clonotype was observed at least ten times. The rearrangement uses TRBV2 and TRBJ2-7; possibly TRBD1 for D (5 bases). Trimming cost V 8 bases and J 2 bases, with 7 bases left between them. The CDR3 sequence is 11 residues long. Per the germline V gene, CDR1 is SNHLY and CDR2 is FYNNEI. CDR3 nucleotides: TGTGCCAGCCAGGGTACCTACGAGCAGTACTTC. It specifies CASQGTYEQYF.

The table lists this clonotype with a few counts. V gene TRBV28 combines with J gene TRBJ2-1, with 13 positions matching TRBD2. CDR3 size: 16 residues. Germline trimming cut 10 bases from V and 0 bases from J; bases unmatched to any gene: 6. CDR1 is MDHEN and CDR2 is SYDVKM in the germline V gene. In DNA form, the CDR3 reads TGTGCCACCGTCGGGACTAGCGGGGACTCCTACAATGAGCAGTTCTTC. It is translated as CATVGTSGDSYNEQFF.

In this sample, this clonotype turned up a few times. V usage is TRBV29-1 and J usage is TRBJ1-1; no clear D. CDR1 is SQVTM, CDR2 ANQGSEA, per germline. With 0 bases removed from V and 8 bases from J, the gap between germline ends came to 10 bases. This CDR3 region has 12 residues. The CDR3 coding sequence is TGCAGCGTTGAAGACCTCTTAGAGGAAGCTTTCTTT. Translated, it gives CSVEDLLEEAFF.